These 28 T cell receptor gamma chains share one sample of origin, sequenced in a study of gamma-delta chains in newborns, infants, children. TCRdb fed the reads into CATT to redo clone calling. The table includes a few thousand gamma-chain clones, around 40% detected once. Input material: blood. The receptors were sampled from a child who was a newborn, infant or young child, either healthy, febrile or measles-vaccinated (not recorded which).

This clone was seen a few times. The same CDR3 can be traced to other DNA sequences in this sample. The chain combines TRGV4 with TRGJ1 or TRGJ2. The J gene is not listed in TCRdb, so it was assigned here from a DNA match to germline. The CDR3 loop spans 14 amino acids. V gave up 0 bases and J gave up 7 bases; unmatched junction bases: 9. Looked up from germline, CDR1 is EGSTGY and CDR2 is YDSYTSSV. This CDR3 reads CATWDGPGRYKKLF. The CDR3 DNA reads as TGTGCCACCTGGGATGGGCCGGGGAGGTATAAGAAACTCTTT.

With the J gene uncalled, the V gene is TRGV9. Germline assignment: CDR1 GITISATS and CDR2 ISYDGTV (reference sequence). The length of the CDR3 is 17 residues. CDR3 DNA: TGTGCCTTGTGGGAGGTGAGACGGGAGTTGGGCAAAAAAATCAGGGTATTT. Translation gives CALWEVRRELGKKIRVF.

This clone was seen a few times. In nucleotides, the CDR3 is TGTGCCACCTGGGACAGGCGCATGCTATTTTATTATAAGAAACTCTTT. Translating gives CATWDRRMLFYYKKLF. The chain couples TRGV3 to TRGJ1 or TRGJ2. Assignment of the J gene here rests on matching the DNA to germline, because TCRdb gives none. V was pared by 0 bases and J by 3 bases, with 11 bases of the junction left unmatched. The germline gives CDR1 VTNTFY, CDR2 YDVSTARD (reference sequence). This CDR3 is 16 amino acids long.

The CDR3 nucleotides are TGTGCCACCTGGGCGGACAAGAAACTCTTT. It translates to CATWADKKLF. This rearrangement joins TRGV5 to TRGJ1 or TRGJ2. TCRdb supplies no J gene; here it was assigned by aligning the nucleotide sequence to germline. This CDR3 is built from 10 residues. The V gene end was trimmed by 5 bases and the J gene end by 10 bases; junction bases not matched to a gene: 5. Per the germline V gene, CDR1 is VINAFY and CDR2 is YDVSNSKD.

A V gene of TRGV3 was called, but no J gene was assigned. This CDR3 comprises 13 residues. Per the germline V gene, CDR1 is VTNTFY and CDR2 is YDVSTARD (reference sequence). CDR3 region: CATWDRPNYKRLF. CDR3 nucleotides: TGTGCCACCTGGGACAGGCCGAATTATAAGAGACTCTTT.

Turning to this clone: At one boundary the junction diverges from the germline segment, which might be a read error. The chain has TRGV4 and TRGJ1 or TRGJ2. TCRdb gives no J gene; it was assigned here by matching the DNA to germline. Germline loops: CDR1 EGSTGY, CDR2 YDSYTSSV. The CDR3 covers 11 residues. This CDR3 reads CAAWDGPGKLF. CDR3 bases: TGTGCCGCCTGGGATGGTCCGGGGAAACTCTTT.

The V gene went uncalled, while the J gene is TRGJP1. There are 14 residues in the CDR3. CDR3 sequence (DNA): TGTGCCTTGTGGAAATTTACCACTGGTTGGTTCAAGATATTT. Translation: CALWKFTTGWFKIF.

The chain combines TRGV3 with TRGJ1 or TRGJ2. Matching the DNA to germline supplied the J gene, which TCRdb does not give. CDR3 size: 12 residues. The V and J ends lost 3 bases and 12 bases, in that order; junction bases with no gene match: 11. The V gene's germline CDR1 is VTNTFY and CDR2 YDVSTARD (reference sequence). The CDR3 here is CATWDGRRGKLF. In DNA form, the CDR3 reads TGTGCCACCTGGGACGGGCGGCGAGGGAAACTCTTT.

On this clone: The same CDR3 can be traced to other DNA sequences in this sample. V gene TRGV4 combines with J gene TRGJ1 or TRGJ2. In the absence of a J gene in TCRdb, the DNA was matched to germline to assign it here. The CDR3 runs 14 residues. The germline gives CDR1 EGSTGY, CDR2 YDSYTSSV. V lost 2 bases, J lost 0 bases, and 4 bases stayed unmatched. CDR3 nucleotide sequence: TGTGCCACCTGGGATGCTCGGAATTATTATAAGAAACTCTTT. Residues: CATWDARNYYKKLF.

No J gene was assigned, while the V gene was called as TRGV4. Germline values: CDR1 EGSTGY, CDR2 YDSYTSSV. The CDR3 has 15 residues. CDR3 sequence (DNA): TGTGCCACCTGGGATGGCCTCTCGAATTATTATAAGAAGCTCTTT. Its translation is CATWDGLSNYYKKLF.

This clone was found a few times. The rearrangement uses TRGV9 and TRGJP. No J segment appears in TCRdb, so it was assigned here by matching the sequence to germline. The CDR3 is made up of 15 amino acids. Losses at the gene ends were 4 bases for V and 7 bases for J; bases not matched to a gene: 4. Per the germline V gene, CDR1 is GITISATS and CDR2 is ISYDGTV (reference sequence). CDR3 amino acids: CALWDRELGKKIKVF. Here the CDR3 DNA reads TGTGCCTTGTGGGATCGGGAGTTGGGCAAAAAAATCAAGGTATTT.

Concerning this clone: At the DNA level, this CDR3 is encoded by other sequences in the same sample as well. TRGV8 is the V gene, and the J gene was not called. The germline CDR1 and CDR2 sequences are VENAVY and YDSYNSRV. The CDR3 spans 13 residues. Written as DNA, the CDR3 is TGTGCCACCTGGGATAGACGCCGTTATAAGAAGCTCTTT. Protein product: CATWDRRRYKKLF.

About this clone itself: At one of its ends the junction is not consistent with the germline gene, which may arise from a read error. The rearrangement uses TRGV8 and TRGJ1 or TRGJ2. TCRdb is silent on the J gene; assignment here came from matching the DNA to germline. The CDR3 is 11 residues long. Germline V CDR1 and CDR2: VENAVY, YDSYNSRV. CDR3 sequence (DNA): TGTGCCACCAGGGATAATTATAAGAAACTCTTT. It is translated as CATRDNYKKLF.

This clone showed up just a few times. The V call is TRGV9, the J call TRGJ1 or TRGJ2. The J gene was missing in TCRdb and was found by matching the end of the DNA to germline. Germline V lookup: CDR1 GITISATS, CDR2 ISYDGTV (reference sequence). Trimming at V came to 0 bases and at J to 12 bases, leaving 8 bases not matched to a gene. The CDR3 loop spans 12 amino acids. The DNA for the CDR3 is TGTGCCTTGTGGGAGGTGTATATGAGGAAACTCTTT. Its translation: CALWEVYMRKLF.

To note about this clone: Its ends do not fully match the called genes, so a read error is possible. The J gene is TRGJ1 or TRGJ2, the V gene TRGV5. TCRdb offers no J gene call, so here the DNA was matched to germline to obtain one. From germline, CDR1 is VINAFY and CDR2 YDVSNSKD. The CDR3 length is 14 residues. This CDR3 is CATWGRLLYYKKLF. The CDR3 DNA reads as TGTGCCACCTGGGGCAGGCTTCTTTATTATAAGAAACTCTTT.

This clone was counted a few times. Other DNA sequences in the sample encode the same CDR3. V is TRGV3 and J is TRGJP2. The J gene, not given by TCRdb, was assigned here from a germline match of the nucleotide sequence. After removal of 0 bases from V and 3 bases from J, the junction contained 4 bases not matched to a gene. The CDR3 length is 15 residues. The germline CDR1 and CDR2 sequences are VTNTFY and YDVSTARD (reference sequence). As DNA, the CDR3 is TGTGCCACCTGGGACAGGCGAGGTAGTGATTGGATCAAGACGTTT. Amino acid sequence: CATWDRRGSDWIKTF.

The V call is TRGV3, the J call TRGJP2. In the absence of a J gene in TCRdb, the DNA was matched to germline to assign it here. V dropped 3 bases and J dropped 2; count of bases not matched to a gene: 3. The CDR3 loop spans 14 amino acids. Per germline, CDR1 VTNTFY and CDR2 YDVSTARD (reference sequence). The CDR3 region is CATWDESSDWIKTF. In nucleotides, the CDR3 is TGTGCCACCTGGGACGAGAGTAGTGATTGGATCAAGACGTTT.

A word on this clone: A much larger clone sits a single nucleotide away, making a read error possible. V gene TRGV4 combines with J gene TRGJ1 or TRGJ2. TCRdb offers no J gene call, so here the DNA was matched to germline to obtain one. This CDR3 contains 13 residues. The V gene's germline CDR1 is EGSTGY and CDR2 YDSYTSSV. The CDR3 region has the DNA TGTGCCACCCGGGAAAGCTTAGGGTATAAGAAACTCTTT. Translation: CATRESLGYKKLF.

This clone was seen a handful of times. In nucleotides, the CDR3 is TGTGCCACCTGGGGCTCGAATTATTATAAGAAACTCTTT. This sequence encodes CATWGSNYYKKLF. The V gene is TRGV5, the J gene TRGJ1 or TRGJ2. As TCRdb names no J gene, one was assigned here on the basis of a DNA match to germline. This CDR3 comprises 13 residues. Germline values: CDR1 VINAFY, CDR2 YDVSNSKD. Germline trimming cut 5 bases from V and 0 bases from J; bases unmatched to any gene: 4.

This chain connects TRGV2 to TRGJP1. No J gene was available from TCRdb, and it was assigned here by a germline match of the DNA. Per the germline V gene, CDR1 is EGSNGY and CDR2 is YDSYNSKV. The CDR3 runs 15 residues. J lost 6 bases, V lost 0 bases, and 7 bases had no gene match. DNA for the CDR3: TGTGCCACCTGGGACGGGCGGGGCGCTGGTTGGTTCAAGATATTT. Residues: CATWDGRGAGWFKIF.

The CDR3 coding sequence is TGTGCCACCTGGGACTATAAGAAACTCTTT. Encoded protein: CATWDYKKLF. Without a V gene call, the J gene is given as TRGJ1 or TRGJ2. CDR3 size: 10 residues.

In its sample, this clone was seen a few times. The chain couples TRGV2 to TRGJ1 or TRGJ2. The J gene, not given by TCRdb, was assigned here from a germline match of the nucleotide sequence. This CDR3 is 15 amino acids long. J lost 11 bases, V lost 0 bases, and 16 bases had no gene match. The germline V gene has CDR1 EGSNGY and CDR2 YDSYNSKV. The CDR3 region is CATWDGLALHLEKLF. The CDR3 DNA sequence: TGTGCCACCTGGGACGGGCTCGCGCTGCATTTGGAGAAACTCTTT.

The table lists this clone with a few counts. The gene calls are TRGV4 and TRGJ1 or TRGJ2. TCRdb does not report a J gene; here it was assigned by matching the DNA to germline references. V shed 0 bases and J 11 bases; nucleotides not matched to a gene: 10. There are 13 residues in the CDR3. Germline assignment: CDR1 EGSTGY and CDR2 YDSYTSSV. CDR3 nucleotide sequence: TGTGCCACCTGGGATGGGTCTTGGGGGGAGAAACTCTTT. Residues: CATWDGSWGEKLF.

The CDR3 sequence is CATWDGFDRYKKLF. CDR3 DNA sequence: TGTGCCACCTGGGATGGGTTTGATCGTTATAAGAAACTCTTT. The rearrangement joins TRGV4 to TRGJ1 or TRGJ2. TCRdb lists no J gene, so it was determined here by aligning the DNA to germline. V shed 0 bases, J shed 6 bases, and the junction held 8 bases outside the gene matches. The germline gives CDR1 EGSTGY, CDR2 YDSYTSSV. The CDR3 has 14 amino acids.

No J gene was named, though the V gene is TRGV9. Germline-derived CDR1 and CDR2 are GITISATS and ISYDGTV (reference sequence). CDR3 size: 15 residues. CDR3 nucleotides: TGTGCCTTGTGGGCCCGCTCCCTAAGGGATTATAAGAAGCTCTTT. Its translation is CALWARSLRDYKKLF.

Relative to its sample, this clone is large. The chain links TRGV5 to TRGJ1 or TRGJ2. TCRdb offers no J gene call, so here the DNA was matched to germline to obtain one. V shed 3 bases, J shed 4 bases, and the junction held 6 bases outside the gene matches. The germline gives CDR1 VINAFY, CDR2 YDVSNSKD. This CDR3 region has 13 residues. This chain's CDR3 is CATWDFRYYKKLF. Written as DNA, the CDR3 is TGTGCCACCTGGGACTTCCGATATTATAAGAAACTCTTT.

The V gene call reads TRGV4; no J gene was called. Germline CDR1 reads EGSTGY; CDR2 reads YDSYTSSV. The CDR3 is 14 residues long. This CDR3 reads CATWDRGSDWIKTF. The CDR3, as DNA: TGTGCCACCTGGGATAGAGGTAGTGATTGGATCAAGACTTTT.

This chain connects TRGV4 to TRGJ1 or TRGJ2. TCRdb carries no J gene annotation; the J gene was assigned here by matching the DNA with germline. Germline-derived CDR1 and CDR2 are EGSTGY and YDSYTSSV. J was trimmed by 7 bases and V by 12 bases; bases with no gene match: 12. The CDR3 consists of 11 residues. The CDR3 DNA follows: TGTGCCTGCGCCGATGGGTATAAGAAACTCTTT. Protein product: CACADGYKKLF.